Listed below are T cell receptor beta chains from one sample, sequenced in a study of regulatory T cells in long-lasting Graves disease. Via MiXCR, TCRdb re-called the multiplex PCR reads, giving one row per CDR3 protein. The sample lists 400,000 to 600,000 distinct CDR3 sequences, about 22% occurring once. The material sequenced was peripheral blood mononuclear cells (PBMCs), taken when the disease was refractory, from a patient treated with antithyroid drugs. The receptors derive from a female donor with Graves disease. Both conserved end residues are part of each CDR3. The D gene is left open where the match is weak. Where a row states a size, it is once, few, many or the class of an expanded clone; other rows omit it.

CDR3aa,CDR3nt,v_gene,j_gene,d_gene,abundance
CASPGTAVGNTEAFF,TGTGCCAGCCCCGGGACCGCTGTTGGAAACACTGAAGCTTTCTTT,TRBV6-1,TRBJ1-1,NA,many
CASSAYPGQGSGGYTF,TGTGCCAGCAGTGCCTACCCGGGACAGGGAAGTGGTGGCTACACCTTC,TRBV9,TRBJ1-2,TRBD1,few
CASSPEREKVYEQYF,TGCGCCAGCAGTCCCGAGCGGGAGAAGGTCTACGAGCAGTACTTC,TRBV10-2,TRBJ2-7,TRBD2,NA
CASSYRGRGIDTQYF,TGTGCCAGCAGTTATCGCGGGAGGGGGATAGATACGCAGTATTTT,TRBV27,TRBJ2-3,TRBD2,NA
CASSWGLEAFF,TGTGCCAGCAGCTGGGGGTTAGAAGCTTTCTTT,TRBV5-4,TRBJ1-1,NA,few
CAINRVPNEKLFF,TGTGCCATTAACCGGGTCCCTAATGAAAAACTGTTTTTT,TRBV6-1,TRBJ1-4,NA,many
CASSMGQGAATNEKLFF,TGTGCCAGCAGCATGGGACAGGGGGCCGCTACTAATGAAAAACTGTTTTTT,TRBV2,TRBJ1-4,TRBD1,many
CASSLGGSSNTEAFF,TGTGCCAGCAGCCTCGGCGGGTCCTCGAACACTGAAGCTTTCTTT,TRBV5-4,TRBJ1-1,NA,few
CAWSAGNQETQYF,TGTGCCTGGAGTGCGGGCAACCAAGAGACCCAGTACTTC,TRBV30,TRBJ2-5,NA,NA
CANRQRGGEETQYF,TGTGCCAACAGGCAGCGGGGGGGCGAGGAGACCCAGTACTTC,TRBV6-2/TRBV6-3,TRBJ2-5,TRBD2,NA
CASSLSGQTNEKLFF,TGTGCCAGCAGTTTATCAGGCCAAACTAATGAAAAACTGTTTTTT,TRBV28,TRBJ1-4,NA,many
CASSPKDSSGYTF,TGTGCCAGCAGTCCAAAGGACAGTTCTGGCTACACCTTC,TRBV27,TRBJ1-2,NA,NA
CASTNTGFLNEKLFF,TGTGCCAGTACAAACACGGGTTTTCTTAATGAAAAACTGTTTTTT,TRBV19,TRBJ1-4,NA,NA
CASSSGLAGGGSEQYF,TGCGCCAGCAGCAGTGGATTAGCGGGAGGCGGGTCCGAGCAGTACTTC,TRBV5-1,TRBJ2-7,TRBD2,few
CASSLLEGQIYGYTF,TGTGCCAGCAGCCTCCTCGAAGGGCAGATCTATGGCTACACCTTC,TRBV14,TRBJ1-2,NA,few
CASSIRPSGANVLTF,TGTGCCAGCAGTATAAGACCCTCTGGGGCCAACGTCCTGACTTTC,TRBV28,TRBJ2-6,NA,many
CASSFQVEVPGDEQFF,TGTGCCAGCAGTTTCCAGGTGGAGGTCCCGGGCGATGAGCAGTTCTTC,TRBV28,TRBJ2-1,NA,few
CASSPGLAGVYQETQYF,TGTGCCAGCAGCCCAGGACTAGCGGGAGTGTACCAAGAGACCCAGTACTTC,TRBV11-3,TRBJ2-5,TRBD2,few
CASRDHGSNQPQHF,TGTGCCAGCAGGGACCATGGGAGCAATCAGCCCCAGCATTTT,TRBV12-3/TRBV12-4,TRBJ1-5,NA,many
CASSIGTSGQEPQYF,TGTGCCAGTAGTATAGGGACTAGCGGGCAAGAGCCCCAGTACTTC,TRBV19,TRBJ2-5,TRBD2,few
CASSTDRDSGANVLTF,TGTGCCAGCAGTACGGACAGGGACTCTGGGGCCAACGTCCTGACTTTC,TRBV12-3/TRBV12-4,TRBJ2-6,TRBD1,many
CASSPEISATNEKLFF,TGTGCCAGCTCACCAGAGATCTCTGCAACTAATGAAAAACTGTTTTTT,TRBV18,TRBJ1-4,NA,many
CSARPYGGVNTEAFF,TGCAGTGCTAGGCCCTACGGTGGGGTGAACACTGAAGCTTTCTTT,TRBV20-1,TRBJ1-1,NA,many
CASSQTGGFSPLHF,TGTGCCAGCAGCCAGACAGGGGGCTTTTCACCCCTCCACTTT,TRBV27,TRBJ1-6,TRBD1,few